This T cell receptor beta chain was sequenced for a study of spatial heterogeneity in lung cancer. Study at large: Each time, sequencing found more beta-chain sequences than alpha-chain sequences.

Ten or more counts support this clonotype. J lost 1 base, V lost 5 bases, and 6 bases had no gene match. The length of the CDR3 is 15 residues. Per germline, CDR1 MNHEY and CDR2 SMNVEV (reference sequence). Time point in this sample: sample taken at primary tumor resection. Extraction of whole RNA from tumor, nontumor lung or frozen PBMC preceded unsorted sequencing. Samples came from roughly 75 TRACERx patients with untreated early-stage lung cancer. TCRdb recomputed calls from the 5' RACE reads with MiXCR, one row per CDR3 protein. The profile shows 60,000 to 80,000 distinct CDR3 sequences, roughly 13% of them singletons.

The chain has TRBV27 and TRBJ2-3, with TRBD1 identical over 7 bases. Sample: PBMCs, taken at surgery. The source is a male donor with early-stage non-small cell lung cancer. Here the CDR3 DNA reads TGTGCCAGCAGTCCTCTAGGGACAGGCACAGATACGCAGTATTTT. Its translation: CASSPLGTGTDTQYF.